This record concerns one TCR beta chain sequence. What it recognizes is unknown. This sample is part of a study of CD8+ T cells in alopecia areata. Extracted from the samples, RNA was reverse transcribed into cDNA to serve as the sequencing template. Data came from immunoSEQ multiplex PCR; TCRdb stores just in-frame clones and leaves some out. Counted here are around 65,000 clones, more than 40% occurring once; the ten biggest clones make up roughly 17%. Losses at the gene ends were 4 bases for V and 1 base for J; bases not matched to a gene: 13. The CDR3 has 18 residues. Germline CDR1 is MNHNS and CDR2 is SASEGT. Those with alopecia areata gave lesional scalp punch biopsies and peripheral blood. Study outcomes and limitations: Lesional scalp, notably in alopecia totalis/universalis, had clonality above that of normal scalp.

The sequence was obtained from a human donor with alopecia areata. This sequence joins TRBV6-1 and TRBJ2-1, with 7 bases aligning to TRBD2. This specimen consisted of CD8+ T cells sorted from blood, obtained at week 0. The CDR3 loop reads CASSASSGPLVSYNEQFF. In DNA form, the CDR3 reads TGTGCCAGCAGTGCCAGTAGCGGGCCCCTCGTTTCCTACAATGAGCAGTTCTTC.